A selection of T cell receptor beta chains follows, all from one sample in a study of blood T cell repertoires in COVID-19. This table comes from immunoSEQ multiplex PCR, and its TCRdb copy is limited to in-frame clones, with some not included. The table has around 300,000 clones, roughly 88% seen once. The specimen was peripheral blood. All receptors come from a woman in her thirties with active or convalescent COVID-19. CDR3s include the opening cysteine and the closing phenylalanine or tryptophan. D genes are given only for firm matches. Not all rows give a size; the values are once, few, many and, for expanded clones, a class.

clone_size	v_call	j_call	d_call	cdr3_nt	cdr3_aa
once	TRBV5-1	TRBJ1-6	TRBD1	TGCGCCAGCAGCTTTTATGGACAGGGGAATTCACCCCTCCACTTT	CASSFYGQGNSPLHF
.	TRBV7-2	TRBJ1-2	.	TGTGCCAGCAGCTTAGATTCTGTTGGCTACACCTTC	CASSLDSVGYTF
.	TRBV7-3	TRBJ1-1	.	TGTGCCAGCAGCTTAATGACAGGACTGAACACTGAAGCTTTCTTT	CASSLMTGLNTEAFF
.	TRBV7-2	TRBJ2-5	.	TGTGCCAGCAGCTTAGTCCGAGCGCGGGAGACCCAGTACTTC	CASSLVRARETQYF
.	TRBV24-1	TRBJ1-2	TRBD1	TGTGCCACCAGTGATTTGACAGGGGATGGCTACACCTTC	CATSDLTGDGYTF
.	TRBV7-6	TRBJ2-7	TRBD2	TGTGCCAGCAGCTTCGAAGCGGGGGCGTTGTACGAGCAGTACTTC	CASSFEAGALYEQYF
few	TRBV5-6	TRBJ1-2	.	TGTGCCAGCAGCCATCGGGAGCGAAACTATGGCTACACCTTC	CASSHRERNYGYTF
once	TRBV6-5	TRBJ1-6	.	TGTGCCAGCACTTTATCGCGTAATAATTCACCCCTCCACTTT	CASTLSRNNSPLHF
.	TRBV10-3	TRBJ1-6	.	TGTGCCATCAGAGACGGACAGAGCTCCTATAATTCACCCCTCCACTTT	CAIRDGQSSYNSPLHF
.	TRBV25-1	TRBJ1-2	.	TGTGCCAGCAGTGATCACCGAGGGCAGCTCTATGGCTACACCTTC	CASSDHRGQLYGYTF
.	TRBV18	TRBJ1-5	TRBD1	TGTGCCAGCTCACCAACAGGGGGGGATCAGCCCCAGCATTTT	CASSPTGGDQPQHF
.	TRBV3-1/TRBV3-2	TRBJ2-5	.	TGTGCCAGCAGCCACCGCGGGGGCTCGTACCAAGAGACCCAGTACTTC	CASSHRGGSYQETQYF
.	TRBV28	TRBJ1-2	.	TGTGCCAGCAGTTTGAGTAACTATGGCTACACCTTC	CASSLSNYGYTF
once	TRBV30	TRBJ2-2	.	TGTGCCTGGAGTGTCGTAGCACGTCACACCGGGGAGCTGTTTTTT	CAWSVVARHTGELFF
many	TRBV7-8	TRBJ2-2	.	TGTGCCAGCAGCCCGGACCGGGGTGCCGGGGAGCTGTTTTTT	CASSPDRGAGELFF
.	TRBV7-6	TRBJ2-5	.	TGTGCCAGCAGCTCGTCGGTAGCAGCTGCCCAAGAGACCCAGTACTTC	CASSSSVAAAQETQYF
.	TRBV21-1	TRBJ2-3	.	TGTGCCAGCAGCAAATTAGACAGGGTAGTGGCAGATACGCAGTATTTT	CASSKLDRVVADTQYF
.	TRBV5-1	TRBJ1-4	.	TGCGCCAGCAGCTTGGGTTTGGGGCCCGCTAATGAAAAACTGTTTTTT	CASSLGLGPANEKLFF
.	TRBV3-1/TRBV3-2	TRBJ2-1	.	TGTGCCAGCAGCCCAGGGCTTGCCTACAATGAGCAGTTCTTC	CASSPGLAYNEQFF
.	TRBV21-1	TRBJ1-2	.	TGTGCCAGCAGCCCCCGCGGGAGGGGGGGGAAAGGCTACACCTTC	CASSPRGRGGKGYTF
once	TRBV14	TRBJ2-1	TRBD1	TGTGCCAGCAGCCAGACGGGACAGGGGTTCTACAATGAGCAGTTCTTC	CASSQTGQGFYNEQFF
.	TRBV2	TRBJ1-3	TRBD1	TGTGCCAGCAGTGAAGCAAGGGGGCTCGGAAACACCATATATTTT	CASSEARGLGNTIYF